Here is one T cell receptor beta chain with its context. The data belong to a study of CD8 T cells in Susac syndrome. The overall study: The sequenced Susac syndrome patients comprised five or six with active disease and about eight in remission. When their blood was taken, patients with Susac syndrome were therapy-naive, taking corticosteroids, or taking intravenous immunoglobulin alone.

Reverse transcription of about 0.5 to 1 ug RNA was performed with random hexamers. TCRdb fed the immunoSEQ multiplex PCR reads into MiXCR, producing one record per CDR3 protein. This sample has some 110,000 distinct CDR3 sequences, with approximately 96% found just once. The ends lost 5 bases at V and 4 bases at J; junction bases unmatched: 13. The CDR3 contains 16 residues. CDR1 and CDR2 from the germline V gene are DFQATT and SNEGSKA (reference sequence). The chain is built from TRBV20-1 and TRBJ2-3, with 9 bases matching TRBD2. Sequencing used CD4+ T cells from PBMCs. This TCR was recovered from a human donor with Susac syndrome. CDR3 bases: TGCAGTGCTTTAGCCTCAGCGGGAGGTAACGCAGATACGCAGTATTTT. Its protein product is CSALASAGGNADTQYF.